Presented here are 28 T cell receptor beta chains from one specimen sequenced in a study of response to subunit inactivated influenza vaccine. TCRdb independently ran MiXCR on the RT-PCR reads; one entry per CDR3 protein. The profile covers 650,000 to 850,000 distinct CDR3 sequences, with more than 11% appearing a single time and around 7% taken by the ten largest. The sequenced sample was PBMCs from blood, obtained 14 days before vaccination. These receptors were taken from a man aged 45-60 years who received an inactivated influenza vaccine.

This chain joins TRBV3-1 and TRBJ2-4, with 8 bases identical to TRBD1. The germline V gene encodes CDR1 LGHDT and CDR2 YNNKEL (reference sequence). The V segment lost 3 bases and the J segment 1 base; nucleotides outside the gene matches: 8. This CDR3 contains 17 residues. This CDR3 is CASSHIQGAEAKNIQYF. CDR3 sequence (DNA): TGTGCCAGCAGCCACATTCAGGGGGCCGAGGCCAAAAACATTCAGTACTTC.

The CDR3 bases are TGTGCCAGCAGTTACACCGGGACTAGCGGGAGCGGAGCTTGGGAGACCCAGTACTTC. This encodes CASSYTGTSGSGAWETQYF. The chain uses TRBV6-2 or TRBV6-3 and TRBJ2-5; 14 bases are a match to TRBD2. The CDR3 has 19 amino acids. Germline loops: CDR1 MNHEY, CDR2 SVGEGT. J lost 5 bases, V lost 2 bases, and 13 bases had no gene match.

The rearrangement joins TRBV10-3 to TRBJ2-2; 7 nucleotides line up with TRBD2. CDR1 and CDR2 (germline): ENHRY, SYGVKD. Trimming removed 2 bases from V and 1 base from J; junction bases left unmatched: 4. The CDR3 contains 16 residues. The CDR3 protein is CAISEPGGGNTGELFF. DNA for the CDR3: TGTGCCATCAGTGAGCCGGGAGGTGGGAACACCGGGGAGCTGTTTTTT.

The sample holds many counts of this clonotype. The chain combines TRBV7-8 with TRBJ2-3; maybe TRBD1 (6 bases). V lost 5 bases to trimming and J lost 6 bases, with 21 bases between them. The CDR3 consists of 16 residues. The germline V gene encodes CDR1 SGHVS and CDR2 FQNEAQ. CDR3 amino acids: CASSRRQGGRSDTQYF. CDR3 nucleotide sequence: TGTGCCAGCAGCCGACGACAAGGGGGACGCAGTGATACGCAGTATTTT.

This clonotype appeared a few times. The chain carries TRBV5-1 and TRBJ1-1; a possible D gene is TRBD1 (6 bases). Per the germline V gene, CDR1 is SGHRS and CDR2 is YFSETQ. The CDR3 is 13 amino acids. Trimming pared 3 bases from V and 4 bases from J, leaving 10 bases between. This CDR3 reads CASSSGGGTEAFF. In nucleotides, the CDR3 is TGCGCCAGCAGCTCGGGAGGGGGCACTGAAGCTTTCTTT.

This clonotype was seen repeatedly, ten times or more. The chain carries TRBV7-6 and TRBJ2-7; a weak D match, TRBD2 (6 bases). Germline V CDR1 and CDR2: SGHVS, FNYEAQ. This CDR3 is built from 15 residues. The V and J ends lost 1 base and 0 bases respectively, with 10 bases between them. CDR3 in DNA: TGTGCCAGCAGCTTAGGGGCCGGGAGCTCCTACGAGCAGTACTTC. As protein: CASSLGAGSSYEQYF.

This clonotype was recorded at least ten times. J is TRBJ2-1 and V is TRBV3-1; the D gene is possibly TRBD1 (6 bases). The germline V gene has CDR1 LGHDT and CDR2 YNNKEL (reference sequence). CDR3 length equals 12 residues. V lost 2 bases and J lost 16, with 15 bases in between. The CDR3 protein is CASSQRTGKIFF. The DNA of the CDR3 is TGTGCCAGCAGCCAACGTACAGGGAAAATATTCTTC.

J is TRBJ2-2 and V is TRBV5-6; weak D call: TRBD1 (7 bases). Germline V gene data show CDR1 as SGHDT and CDR2 as YYEEEE. Trimming removed 3 bases at V and 6 bases at J, with 18 bases between. The CDR3 spans 16 residues. The CDR3 is CASSSRRTGGAGELFF. The CDR3, as DNA: TGTGCCAGCAGCTCGCGGAGGACAGGAGGGGCCGGGGAGCTGTTTTTT.

This clonotype was observed a few times. As DNA, the CDR3 is TGCAGTGCAGTCTACAGTTTAGGAAATCAGCCCCAGCATTTT. This encodes CSAVYSLGNQPQHF. The V call is TRBV20-1, the J call TRBJ1-5; D unresolved. Germline V CDR1 and CDR2: DFQATT, SNEGSKA (reference sequence). V lost 6 bases and J 4 bases, leaving 16 bases between the germline ends. The CDR3 has 14 amino acids.

This clonotype was found many times. The chain is built from TRBV2 and TRBJ2-2; D not resolved. The CDR3 has 11 residues. The germline V and J ends were trimmed by 10 bases and 6 bases, with 9 bases remaining between them. Germline CDR1 and CDR2: SNHLY and FYNNEI. CDR3 sequence reads: CATTRSGELFF. CDR3 nucleotide sequence: TGTGCCACTACCAGGTCCGGGGAGCTGTTTTTT.

This clonotype appeared a few times. The V and J genes are TRBV7-9 and TRBJ2-3, with 9 bases matching TRBD2. CDR1 SEHNR and CDR2 FQNEAQ come from the germline V gene (reference sequence). The CDR3 is 16 amino acids. Unmatched junction bases numbered 10, after V lost 6 bases and J lost 3 bases. In DNA, the CDR3 is TGTGCCAGCAGGAGGCAGGGACTAGCAGAAACAGATACGCAGTATTTT. Protein sequence: CASRRQGLAETDTQYF. Looking up the rest from reference TRBV7-9 and TRBJ2-3 gives the full variable domain: DTGVSQNPRHKITKRGQNVTFRCDPISEHNRLYWYRQTLGQGPEFLTYFQNEAQLEKSRLLSDRFSAERPKGSFSTLEIQRTEQGDSAMYLCASRRQGLAETDTQYFGPGTRLTVL.

This clonotype has a handful of counts. V is TRBV7-9 and J is TRBJ1-1; no clear D. V was pared by 1 base and J by 4 bases, with 4 bases between. This CDR3 is 12 amino acids long. In germline, CDR1 is SEHNR, CDR2 FQNEAQ (reference sequence). The DNA of the CDR3 is TGTGCCAGCAGCTTAGGACTCACTGAAGCTTTCTTT. It is translated as CASSLGLTEAFF.

The CDR3 bases are TGTGCCAGCAGCCTGACAGGGCGGGATGAAAAACTGTTTTTT. Translation gives CASSLTGRDEKLFF. The genes are TRBV9 and TRBJ1-4; 7 bases map to TRBD1. The V segment lost 4 bases and the J segment 6 bases; nucleotides outside the gene matches: 6. Germline CDR1 is SGDLS and CDR2 is YYNGEE. The CDR3 consists of 14 residues.

The chain joins TRBV29-1 to TRBJ2-7, with TRBD2 matching 10 bases. Germline-derived CDR1 and CDR2 are SQVTM and ANQGSEA. CDR3 size: 14 residues. Germline trimming cut 3 bases from V and 6 bases from J; bases unmatched to any gene: 8. CDR3 sequence (DNA): TGCAGCGTTGAGCATCTAGCGGGGGCGGGCGAGCAGTACTTC. It yields the protein CSVEHLAGAGEQYF.

This chain uses TRBV3-1 with TRBJ2-6; 9 bases agree with TRBD1. Germline CDR1 is LGHDT and CDR2 is YNNKEL (reference sequence). Losses at the gene ends were 5 bases for V and 4 bases for J; bases not matched to a gene: 12. CDR3 length equals 18 residues. CDR3 amino acids: CASSFSGQGTVGANVLTF. CDR3 DNA sequence: TGTGCCAGCAGCTTTTCTGGACAGGGGACGGTCGGGGCCAACGTCCTGACTTTC.

With regard to this clonotype: Germline and junction disagree at one end, which may indicate a read error. V gene TRBV20-1 combines with J gene TRBJ2-1; 10 nucleotides agree with TRBD2. The CDR3 sequence is 11 residues long. Germline V gene lookup returns CDR1 DFQATT and CDR2 SNEGSKA (reference sequence). This chain's CDR3 is CSARTSGSWIF. CDR3 nucleotides: TGCAGTGCTCGGACTAGCGGATCCTGGATCTTC.

On this clonotype: A read error may explain this, as a much larger clone is one base away. The chain is built from TRBV7-9 and TRBJ2-7; no firm D call. From germline, CDR1 is SEHNR and CDR2 FQNEAQ (reference sequence). Between the trimmed V and J ends, which lost 1 base and 3 bases, there was a span of 4 bases. The CDR3 has 12 residues. CDR3 in DNA: TGTGCCAGCAGCTTAGACTTCTACGAGCAGTACTTC. Its translation is CASSLDFYEQYF.

A few counts support this clonotype. The chain has TRBV28 and TRBJ2-1; 16 bases agree with TRBD2. CDR3 length: 17 residues. Unmatched junction bases numbered 4, after V lost 2 bases and J lost 6 bases. The germline gives CDR1 MDHEN, CDR2 SYDVKM. The CDR3 region has the DNA TGTGCCAGCAGTTTACCCGGGACTAGCGGGAGGGCCAATGAGCAGTTCTTC. Protein product: CASSLPGTSGRANEQFF. Supplemented by reference TRBV28 and TRBJ2-1, the full variable domain reads DVKVTQSSRYLVKRTGEKVFLECVQDMDHENMFWYRQDPGLGLRLIYFSYDVKMKEKGDIPEGYSVSREKKERFSLILESASTNQTSMYLCASSLPGTSGRANEQFFGPGTRLTVL.

V gene TRBV12-3 or TRBV12-4 combines with J gene TRBJ2-7; 7 nucleotides align to TRBD2. V lost 5 bases to trimming and J lost 7 bases; unmatched junction nucleotides: 11. The CDR3 runs 14 residues. CDR3 sequence: CASSKQTPGGEQYF. In DNA form, the CDR3 reads TGTGCCAGCAGTAAGCAGACTCCGGGGGGAGAGCAGTACTTC.

This clonotype was observed a handful of times. V and J are TRBV18 and TRBJ2-1, with 9 bases that match TRBD2. The J segment lost 3 bases and the V segment lost 8 bases, leaving 5 bases of the junction unmatched. The CDR3 is made up of 14 amino acids. Germline loops: CDR1 KGHSH, CDR2 LQKENI. The CDR3 DNA sequence: TGTGCCAGCACAGTTAGCGGGAGCTACAATGAGCAGTTCTTC. Its protein product is CASTVSGSYNEQFF.

The chain carries TRBV30 and TRBJ2-3, with 7 bases aligning to TRBD1. CDR1 is GTSNPN and CDR2 is SVGIG in the germline V gene (reference sequence). CDR3 length: 14 amino acids. V trimming: 0 bases; J trimming: 4 bases; junction bases outside the gene matches: 4. CDR3 nucleotide sequence: TGTGCCTGGAGTGTAGTAGGGGGCTCAGATACGCAGTATTTT. It yields the protein CAWSVVGGSDTQYF.

The rearrangement uses TRBV29-1 and TRBJ2-5, with unresolved D. Per germline, CDR1 SQVTM and CDR2 ANQGSEA. Trimming stripped 5 bases from V and 4 bases from J, with 14 bases between. CDR3 length: 13 amino acids. CDR3 in DNA: TGCAGCGTTAGTCCTCGGGCTGCAGAGACCCAGTACTTC. It yields the protein CSVSPRAAETQYF.

The J gene is TRBJ2-3, the V gene TRBV5-1; 11 nucleotides agree with TRBD2. Germline CDR1 and CDR2: SGHRS and YFSETQ. The CDR3 totals 16 residues. V lost 2 bases to trimming and J lost 2 bases; unmatched junction nucleotides: 4. The CDR3 loop is CASSFGTSGYTDTQYF. The CDR3 DNA follows: TGCGCCAGCAGCTTTGGGACTAGCGGATACACAGATACGCAGTATTTT.

This clonotype showed up just a few times. The chain employs TRBV20-1 and TRBJ1-4; D may be TRBD1 (6 bases). Trimming took 4 bases from V and 10 from J, leaving 22 bases between them. From germline, CDR1 is DFQATT and CDR2 SNEGSKA (reference sequence). The CDR3 sequence is 15 residues long. The CDR3 DNA follows: TGCAGTGCTACCCCCGGGACAAGGCTTTCAGGAAAACTGTTTTTT. The encoded protein is CSATPGTRLSGKLFF.

This sequence joins TRBV6-6 and TRBJ2-7; the match to TRBD1 covers 8 bases. The CDR3 spans 11 residues. Germline V gene data show CDR1 as MNHNY and CDR2 as SVGAGI (reference sequence). V lost 6 bases and J lost 12; bases outside the gene matches: 7. CDR3 in DNA: TGTGCCAGCAGGGCGGACAGGGTTCGGTACTTC. Encoded protein: CASRADRVRYF.

The rearrangement links TRBV2 to TRBJ2-7; possibly TRBD2 for D (5 bases). Germline V gene data show CDR1 as SNHLY and CDR2 as FYNNEI. The CDR3 contains 13 residues. V was trimmed by 7 bases and J by 4 bases, leaving 14 bases between them. This chain's CDR3 is CASMVGAGYEQYF. The CDR3 nucleotides read TGTGCCAGCATGGTGGGAGCCGGATACGAGCAGTACTTC.

This clonotype came up a few times. The chain couples TRBV6-6 to TRBJ1-2; TRBD1 matches 7 bases. Germline-derived CDR1 and CDR2 are MNHNY and SVGAGI (reference sequence). The length of the CDR3 is 13 residues. Trimming cost V 6 bases and J 8 bases; bases outside gene matches: 9. The CDR3 DNA follows: TGTGCCAGCAGCCAGACAGGGAGAGGAGGCTACACCTTC. Translation gives CASSQTGRGGYTF.

Only a few counts were recorded for this clonotype. This chain links TRBV6-5 with TRBJ2-7; D is unresolved. Germline V gene lookup returns CDR1 MNHEY and CDR2 SVGAGI. V gave up 10 bases and J gave up 3 bases, with 13 bases separating them. The CDR3 is 12 amino acids. The CDR3: CATGPSGYEQYF. DNA for the CDR3: TGTGCCACGGGCCCCTCGGGCTACGAGCAGTACTTC.